This T cell receptor beta chain was profiled in a study of blood T cell repertoires in COVID-19. Across the whole study: The study drew acute and convalescent COVID-19 samples from the United States, Italy and Spain. Sources were T cells, B-cell-depleted T cells, or PBMCs; the material itself was cDNA or gDNA.

Germline lookup yields CDR1 SGHTS and CDR2 YDEGEE. The CDR3 runs 14 residues. Between the trimmed V and J ends, which lost 1 base and 2 bases, there was a span of 7 bases. Profiled with immunoSEQ multiplex PCR; TCRdb holds only in-frame clones, not every one. The sample carries over 150,000 clones, roughly 80% recorded once. The source of this sequence is a man between 18 and 29 years old with active or convalescent COVID-19. Sequencing was carried out using peripheral blood. This chain links TRBV5-8 with TRBJ1-5, with a possible D match to TRBD1 (5 bases). The CDR3 is CASSLKTGNQPQHF. CDR3 DNA: TGTGCCAGCAGCTTGAAGACAGGCAATCAGCCCCAGCATTTT.